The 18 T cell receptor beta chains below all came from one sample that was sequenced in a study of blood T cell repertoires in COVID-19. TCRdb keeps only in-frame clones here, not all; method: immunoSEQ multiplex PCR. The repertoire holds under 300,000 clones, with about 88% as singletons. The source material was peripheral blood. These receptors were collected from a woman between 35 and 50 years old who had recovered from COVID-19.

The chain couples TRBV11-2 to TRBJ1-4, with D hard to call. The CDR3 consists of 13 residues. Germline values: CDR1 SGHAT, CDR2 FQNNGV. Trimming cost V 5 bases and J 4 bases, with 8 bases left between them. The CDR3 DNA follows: TGTGCCAGCAGCCGGGGTCTTAATGAAAAACTGTTTTTT. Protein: CASSRGLNEKLFF.

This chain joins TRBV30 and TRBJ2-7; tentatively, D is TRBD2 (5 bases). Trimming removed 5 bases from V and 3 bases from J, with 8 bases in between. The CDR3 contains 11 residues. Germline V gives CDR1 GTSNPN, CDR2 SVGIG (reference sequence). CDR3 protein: CAWGSLYEQYF. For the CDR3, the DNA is TGTGCCTGGGGGAGCCTCTACGAGCAGTACTTC.

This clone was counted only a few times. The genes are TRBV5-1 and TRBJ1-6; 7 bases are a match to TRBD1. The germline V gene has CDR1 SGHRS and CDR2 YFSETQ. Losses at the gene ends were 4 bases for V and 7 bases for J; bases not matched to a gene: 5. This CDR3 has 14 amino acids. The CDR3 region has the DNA TGCGCCAGCAGCCCCGGGACAGAGAATTCACCCCTCCACTTT. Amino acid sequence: CASSPGTENSPLHF.

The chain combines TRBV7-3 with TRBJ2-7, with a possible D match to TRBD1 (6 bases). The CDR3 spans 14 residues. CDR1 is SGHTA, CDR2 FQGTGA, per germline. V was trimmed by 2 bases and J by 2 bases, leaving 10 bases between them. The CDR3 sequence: CASSLSQGPYEQYF. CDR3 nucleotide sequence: TGTGCCAGCAGCTTATCGCAGGGGCCCTACGAGCAGTACTTC.

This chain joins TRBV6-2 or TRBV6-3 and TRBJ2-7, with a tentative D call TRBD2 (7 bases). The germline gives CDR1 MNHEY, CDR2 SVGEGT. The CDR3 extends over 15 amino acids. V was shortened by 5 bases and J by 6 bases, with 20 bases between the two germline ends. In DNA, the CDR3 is TGTGCCAGCAGTCACGGCGCGGGAGTGGGGGCCGAGCAGTACTTC. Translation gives CASSHGAGVGAEQYF.

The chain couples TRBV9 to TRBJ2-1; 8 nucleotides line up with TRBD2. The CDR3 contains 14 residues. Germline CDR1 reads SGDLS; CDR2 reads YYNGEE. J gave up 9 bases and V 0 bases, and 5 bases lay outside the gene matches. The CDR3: CASSVGGLVFEQFF. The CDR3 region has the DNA TGTGCCAGCAGCGTAGGGGGACTAGTGTTTGAGCAGTTCTTC.

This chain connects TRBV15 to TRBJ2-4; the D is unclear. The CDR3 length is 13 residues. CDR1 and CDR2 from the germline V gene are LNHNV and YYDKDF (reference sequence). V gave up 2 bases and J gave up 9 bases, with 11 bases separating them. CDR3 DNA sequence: TGTGCCACCAGCAGACCCGACAATCCCATTCAGTACTTC. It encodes CATSRPDNPIQYF.

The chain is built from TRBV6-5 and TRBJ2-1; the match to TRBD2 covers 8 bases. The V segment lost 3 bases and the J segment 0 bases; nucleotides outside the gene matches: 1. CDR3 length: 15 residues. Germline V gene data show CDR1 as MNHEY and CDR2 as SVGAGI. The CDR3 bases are TGTGCCAGCAGTTATACTAGCGGCTCCTACAATGAGCAGTTCTTC. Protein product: CASSYTSGSYNEQFF.

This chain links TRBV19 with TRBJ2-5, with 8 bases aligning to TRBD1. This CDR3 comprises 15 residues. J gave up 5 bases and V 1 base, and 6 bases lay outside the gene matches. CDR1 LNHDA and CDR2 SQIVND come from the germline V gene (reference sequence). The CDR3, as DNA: TGTGCCAGTAGTATAGCCAGGGGGCGCCGGGAGACCCAGTACTTC. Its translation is CASSIARGRRETQYF.

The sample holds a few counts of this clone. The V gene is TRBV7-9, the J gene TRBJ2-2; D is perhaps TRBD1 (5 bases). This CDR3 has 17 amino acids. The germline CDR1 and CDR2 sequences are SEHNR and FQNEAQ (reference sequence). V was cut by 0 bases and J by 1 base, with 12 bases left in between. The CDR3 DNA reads TGTGCCAGCAGCTTAGCGCTGGGGCGGCTGAACACCGGGGAGCTGTTTTTT. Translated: CASSLALGRLNTGELFF.

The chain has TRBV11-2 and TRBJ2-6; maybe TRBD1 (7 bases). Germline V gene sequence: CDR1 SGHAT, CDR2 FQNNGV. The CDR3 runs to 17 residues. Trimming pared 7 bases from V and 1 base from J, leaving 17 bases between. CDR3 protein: CASNPGPGGSGANVLTF. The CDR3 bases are TGTGCCAGCAATCCCGGTCCAGGGGGGTCTGGGGCCAACGTCCTGACTTTC.

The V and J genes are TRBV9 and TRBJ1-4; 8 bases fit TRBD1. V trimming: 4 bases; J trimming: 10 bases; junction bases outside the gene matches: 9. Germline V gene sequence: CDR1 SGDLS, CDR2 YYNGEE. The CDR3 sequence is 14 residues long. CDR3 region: CASSPGQAPGKLFF. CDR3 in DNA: TGTGCCAGCAGCCCGGGACAGGCCCCTGGAAAACTGTTTTTT.

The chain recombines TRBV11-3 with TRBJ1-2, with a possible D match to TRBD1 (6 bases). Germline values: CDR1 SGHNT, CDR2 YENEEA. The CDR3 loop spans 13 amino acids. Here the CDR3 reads CADLRGHNYGYTF. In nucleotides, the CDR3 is TGTGCAGACCTTAGGGGACACAACTATGGCTACACCTTC.

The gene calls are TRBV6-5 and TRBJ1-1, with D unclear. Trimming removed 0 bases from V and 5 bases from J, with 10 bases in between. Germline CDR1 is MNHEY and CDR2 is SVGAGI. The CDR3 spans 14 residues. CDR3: CASSYSVPGTEAFF. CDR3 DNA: TGTGCCAGCAGTTACTCGGTGCCGGGGACTGAAGCTTTCTTT.

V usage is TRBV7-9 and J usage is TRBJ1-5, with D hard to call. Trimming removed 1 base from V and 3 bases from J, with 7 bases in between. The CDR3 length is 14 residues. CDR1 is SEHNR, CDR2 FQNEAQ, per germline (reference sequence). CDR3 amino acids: CASSLGAANQPQHF. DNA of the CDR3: TGTGCCAGCAGCTTAGGGGCAGCCAATCAGCCCCAGCATTTT.

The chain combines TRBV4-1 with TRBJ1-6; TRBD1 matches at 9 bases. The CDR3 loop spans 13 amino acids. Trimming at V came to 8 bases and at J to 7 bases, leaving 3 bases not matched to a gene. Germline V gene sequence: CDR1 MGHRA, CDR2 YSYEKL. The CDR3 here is CASRGQGNSPLHF. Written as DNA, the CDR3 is TGCGCCAGCCGGGGACAGGGAAATTCACCCCTCCACTTT.

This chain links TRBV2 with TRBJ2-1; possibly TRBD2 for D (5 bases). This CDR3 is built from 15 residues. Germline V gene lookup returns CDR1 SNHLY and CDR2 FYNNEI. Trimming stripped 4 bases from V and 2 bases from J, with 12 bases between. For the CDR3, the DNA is TGTGCCAGCAGTGGCCAAGGACTCGCCTACAATGAGCAGTTCTTC. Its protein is CASSGQGLAYNEQFF.

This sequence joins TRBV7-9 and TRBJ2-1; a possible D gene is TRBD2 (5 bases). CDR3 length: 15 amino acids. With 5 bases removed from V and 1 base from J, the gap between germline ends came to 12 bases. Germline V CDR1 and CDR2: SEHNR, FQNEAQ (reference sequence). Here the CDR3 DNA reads TGTGCCAGCAGCCCGACGGGGTGGTCCTACAATGAGCAGTTCTTC. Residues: CASSPTGWSYNEQFF.